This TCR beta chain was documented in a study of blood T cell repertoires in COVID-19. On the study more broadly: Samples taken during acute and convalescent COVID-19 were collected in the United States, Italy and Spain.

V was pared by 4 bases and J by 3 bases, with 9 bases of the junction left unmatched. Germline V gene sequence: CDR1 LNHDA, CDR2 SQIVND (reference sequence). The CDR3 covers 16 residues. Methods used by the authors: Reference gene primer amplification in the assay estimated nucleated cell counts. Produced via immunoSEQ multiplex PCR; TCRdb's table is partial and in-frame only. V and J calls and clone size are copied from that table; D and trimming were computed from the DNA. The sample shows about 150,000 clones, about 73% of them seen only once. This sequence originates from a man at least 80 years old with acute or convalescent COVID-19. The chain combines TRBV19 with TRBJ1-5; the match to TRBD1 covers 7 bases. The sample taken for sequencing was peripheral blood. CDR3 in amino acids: CASSTPPGTDNQPQHF. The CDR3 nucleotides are TGTGCCAGTAGTACCCCCCCGGGGACAGACAATCAGCCCCAGCATTTT.